This T cell receptor beta chain was sequenced in a study of T cell repertoires in cytomegalovirus infection (dated by TCRdb to about 2019). For the study in its entirety: Peptide stimulations targeted recently identified HLA-C-restricted CMV epitopes, whose presentation resists viral immunomodulation, together with well-studied HLA-B-restricted epitopes. Donor HLA type was relevant to the analysis, because carriage of CMV infection together with the matching HLA type was indicated by public TCR beta signatures.

The sample's treatment or condition label, decoded: in vitro stimulation with specific CMV peptide epitopes to enrich CMV-specific T cells. Details on this clonotype: Its antigen target is currently unknown. The conserved final phenylalanine or tryptophan is absent from the CDR3, which likely points to a read error.

Sequencing used an Illumina HiSeq 1500. TCRdb reanalyzed the raw reads on its own, using fastp at Q25 for trimming and MiXCR for clone calling, and kept in-frame beta chains. Entries are consolidated by CDR3 protein sequence, retaining the most common genes and DNA. The sample has some 480,000 distinct CDR3 sequences on record, about 33% of them singletons. The ten largest clonotypes hold roughly 17% of the sample. Via the germline V gene, CDR1 is ENHRY and CDR2 SYGVKD. The CDR3 has 16 residues if both end residues are counted. Here the CDR3 DNA is all that survives: 48 bases in frame from base 1. The junction carries 8 bases between V and J, which are trimmed by 2 bases and 0 bases respectively. Overall study results and their limits: Cumulative frequency of public TCR beta family members discriminated carriers of CMV infection plus the relevant HLA type in this cohort and an independent roughly 340-donor cohort. The ex vivo response was dominated by HLA-C-restricted CMV-specific TCR beta clonotypes, which also provided the single most frequent clonotype in two of eight donors.

Recombination joined TRBV10-3 with TRBJ2-6; the D segment is perhaps TRBD1 or TRBD2, each sharing 6 matched bases. Specimen: cultured PBMCs, collected from culture after CMV antigen stimulation. This TCR derives from a human donor in good health (CMV status not recorded). Some clones in this sample may be carry-over from other donors' samples. The DNA is TGTGCCATCAGTGAGGGGGGGCTCTCTGGGGCCAACGTCCTGACTGTC. Translated, this is CAISEGGLSGANVLTV.